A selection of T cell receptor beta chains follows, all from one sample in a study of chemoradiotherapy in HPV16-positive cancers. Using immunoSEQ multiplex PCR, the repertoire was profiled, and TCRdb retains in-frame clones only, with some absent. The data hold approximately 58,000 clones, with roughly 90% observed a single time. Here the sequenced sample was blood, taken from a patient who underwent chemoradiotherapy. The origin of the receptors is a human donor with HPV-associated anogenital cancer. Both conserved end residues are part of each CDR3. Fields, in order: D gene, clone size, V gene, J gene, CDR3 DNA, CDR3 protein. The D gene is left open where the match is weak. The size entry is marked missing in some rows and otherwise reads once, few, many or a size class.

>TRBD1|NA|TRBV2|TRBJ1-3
TGTGCCAGCAGTAGCCCCAGGGGGGCTACCTCTGGAAACACCATATATTTT
CASSSPRGATSGNTIYF
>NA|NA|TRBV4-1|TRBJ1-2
TGCGCCAGCAGCCGTAGTGCCACCGGCCGCGATATGGGGGGTGGCTACACCTTC
CASSRSATGRDMGGGYTF
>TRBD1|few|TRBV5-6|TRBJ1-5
TGTGCCAGCAGCATCCGGGACAGGGGCCCCTATCAGCCCCAGCATTTT
CASSIRDRGPYQPQHF
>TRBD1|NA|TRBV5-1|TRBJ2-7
TGCGCCAGCAGCATCGACAGGGATCGCTACGAGCAGTACTTC
CASSIDRDRYEQYF
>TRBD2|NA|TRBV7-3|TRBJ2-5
TGTGCCAGCAGCCCCCGGGGGGGGGTGGACCAGTACTTC
CASSPRGGVDQYF
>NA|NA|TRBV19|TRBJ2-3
TGTGCCAGTAAAAAGCTGAGCACAGATACGCAGTATTTT
CASKKLSTDTQYF
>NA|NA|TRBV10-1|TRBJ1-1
TGCGCCAGCAGTGAGTGGTGTGGCCTGGACACTGAAGCTTTCTTT
CASSEWCGLDTEAFF
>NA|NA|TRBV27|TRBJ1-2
TGTGCCAGCACCCCGCGGGGGACTCGTCGAGTTGGAGGCTACACCTTC
CASTPRGTRRVGGYTF
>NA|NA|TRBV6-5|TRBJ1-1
TGTGCCAGCAGTAATAGGGGTGGGTACACTGAAGCTTTCTTT
CASSNRGGYTEAFF
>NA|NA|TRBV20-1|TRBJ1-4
TGCAGTGCTTCCCCGCTGGAAAAACTGTTTTTT
CSASPLEKLFF
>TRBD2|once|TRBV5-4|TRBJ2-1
TGTGCCAGCAGCTTGGAGCGGGAGAGCTACAATGAGCAGTTCTTC
CASSLERESYNEQFF
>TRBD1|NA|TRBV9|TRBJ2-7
TGTGCCAGCAGCGCAATACCCGGGACAGGGCTATACGAGCAGTACTTC
CASSAIPGTGLYEQYF
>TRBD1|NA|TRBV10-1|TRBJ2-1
TGCGCCAGCAGTGACTCGGGACAGGGGGCTTTGAATGAGCAGTTCTTC
CASSDSGQGALNEQFF
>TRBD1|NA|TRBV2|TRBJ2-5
TGTGCCAGCAGCAGGGACAGGGGGCTTGAGACCCAGTACTTC
CASSRDRGLETQYF
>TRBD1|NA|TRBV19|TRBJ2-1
TGTGCCAGTAGTATGGAGCCCGGTCGCCACAGGGGGTTGAATGAGCAGTTCTTC
CASSMEPGRHRGLNEQFF
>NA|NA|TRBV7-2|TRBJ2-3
TGTGCCAGCAGCTTAGGGAATGGAGCGCTAGATACGCAGTATTTT
CASSLGNGALDTQYF
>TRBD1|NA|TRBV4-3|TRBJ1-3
TGCGCCAGCAGCCAAGACTGGCGACAGGGGGTATCCTCTGGAAACACCATATATTTT
CASSQDWRQGVSSGNTIYF
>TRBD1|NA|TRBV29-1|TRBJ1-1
TGCAGCGCCCGGGACAGGACGAACACTGAAGCTTTCTTT
CSARDRTNTEAFF
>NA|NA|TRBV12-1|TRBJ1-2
TGTGCCAACCTAGACCGGCGGCGTAACTATGGCTACACCTTC
CANLDRRRNYGYTF
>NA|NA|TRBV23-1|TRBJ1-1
TGCGCCAGCAGTCAATCTTACCAGGGTGGGAACACTGAAGCTTTCTTT
CASSQSYQGGNTEAFF
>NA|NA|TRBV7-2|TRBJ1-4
TGTGCCAGCAGCGCCACAGGGTCCCGGGCTAATGAAAAACTGTTTTTT
CASSATGSRANEKLFF
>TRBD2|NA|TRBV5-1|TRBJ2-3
TGCGCCAGCAGCTTCTGGACTAGCGGGGGGCGCGAGGATACGCAGTATTTT
CASSFWTSGGREDTQYF
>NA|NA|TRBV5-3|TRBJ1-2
TGTGCCAGAAGCTTGGGTTGGGGGCGTCGGTATGGCTACACCTTC
CARSLGWGRRYGYTF
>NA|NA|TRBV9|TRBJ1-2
TGTGCCAGCAGCGTAGCTGGGCCCGGAGGCTACACCTTC
CASSVAGPGGYTF
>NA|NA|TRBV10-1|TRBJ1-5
TGCGCCAGCAGTGAGAATAGCAATCAGCCCCAGCATTTT
CASSENSNQPQHF
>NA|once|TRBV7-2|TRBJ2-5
TGTGCCAGCAGCTTCAGGGCAACCGAGACCCAGTACTTC
CASSFRATETQYF
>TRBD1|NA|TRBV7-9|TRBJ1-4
TGTGCCAGCAGCCAGGGGGCAAGTAAGGAAAAACTGTTTTTT
CASSQGASKEKLFF
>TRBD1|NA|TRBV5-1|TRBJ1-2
TGCGCCAGCAGCCCTGGACAGGTACCTAAAAACTATGGCTACACCTTC
CASSPGQVPKNYGYTF
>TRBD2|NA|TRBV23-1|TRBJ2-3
TGCGCCAGCAGCCTAGGATTGACTAGCGGGAGAACAGATACGCAGTATTTT
CASSLGLTSGRTDTQYF
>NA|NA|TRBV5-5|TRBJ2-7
TGTGCCAGCACCCTCCCAAACCCCTACGAGCAGTACTTC
CASTLPNPYEQYF
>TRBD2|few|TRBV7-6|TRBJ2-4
TGTGCCAGCAGCCGGGGGGGACTAGCGCCGAGTGGCAAAAACATTCAGTACTTC
CASSRGGLAPSGKNIQYF
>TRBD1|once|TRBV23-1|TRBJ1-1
TGCGCCAGCACCAATACAGGGGGCTCGGACACTGAAGCTTTCTTT
CASTNTGGSDTEAFF
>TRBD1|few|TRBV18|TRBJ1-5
TGTGCCAGCTCACAACTCGGACAGGGAAGCAATCAGCCCCAGCATTTT
CASSQLGQGSNQPQHF
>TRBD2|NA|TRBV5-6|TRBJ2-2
TGTGCCAGCAGCCCGGGACTAGCGGGAGCCGGGGAGCTGTTTTTT
CASSPGLAGAGELFF
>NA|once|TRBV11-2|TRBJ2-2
TGTGCCAGCAGCTTACGCCCCCGGGGGCTCGGGGAGCTGTTTTTT
CASSLRPRGLGELFF
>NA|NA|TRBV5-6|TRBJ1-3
TGTGCCAGCAGCTTGAGCACTCACTCTGGAAACACCATATATTTT
CASSLSTHSGNTIYF
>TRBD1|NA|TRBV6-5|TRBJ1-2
TGTGCCAGCAGTTGGCAGGTCCAGGGGGACTATGGCTACACCTTC
CASSWQVQGDYGYTF
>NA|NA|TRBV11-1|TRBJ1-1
TGTGCCAGCAGCTTAACAGGCGGGACTGAAGCTTTCTTT
CASSLTGGTEAFF
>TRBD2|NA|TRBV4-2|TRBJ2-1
TGTGCCAGCAGCCTGGGACTAGCGGCCCCCAATGAGCAGTTCTTC
CASSLGLAAPNEQFF
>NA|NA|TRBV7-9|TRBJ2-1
TGTGCCAGCAGCTTTTGGGGACTCGACAATGAGCAGTTCTTC
CASSFWGLDNEQFF
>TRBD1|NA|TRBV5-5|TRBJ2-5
TGTGCCAGCAGCGGGAGGGACAGGGGGGCCGGAGAGACCCAGTACTTC
CASSGRDRGAGETQYF
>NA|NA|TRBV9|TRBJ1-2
TGTGCCAGCAGCGTAGGGGCAGGGGATGGCTACACCTTC
CASSVGAGDGYTF
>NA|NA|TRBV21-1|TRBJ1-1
TGTGCCAGCAGCAAAGCGGGTACCATGAACACTGAAGCTTTCTTT
CASSKAGTMNTEAFF
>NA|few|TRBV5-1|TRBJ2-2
TGCGCCAGCAGCTTGAAGGGGGTTTTGGACACCGGGGAGCTGTTTTTT
CASSLKGVLDTGELFF
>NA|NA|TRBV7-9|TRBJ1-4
TGTGCCAGCAGCTCCTTTCTAGGGGAAAAACTGTTTTTT
CASSSFLGEKLFF
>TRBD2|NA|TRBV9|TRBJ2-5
TGTGCCAGCAGCGTAGAGACTAGCGGGGGGCAAATCCAAGAGACCCAGTACTTC
CASSVETSGGQIQETQYF
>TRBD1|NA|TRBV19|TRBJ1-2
TGTGCCACGGGTCCGACAGGGATATTTTCGTATGGCTACACCTTC
CATGPTGIFSYGYTF
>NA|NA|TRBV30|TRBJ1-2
TGTGCCTGGAGAGACGGGGCTAACTATGGCTACACCTTC
CAWRDGANYGYTF
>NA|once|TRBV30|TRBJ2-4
TGTGCCCGGACTAAGAAGGGGTCCCTATTTTCAAACTTC
CARTKKGSLFSNF
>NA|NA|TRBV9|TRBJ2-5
TGTGCCAGCAGCGTTGGTACGGTTATGGAGACCCAGTACTTC
CASSVGTVMETQYF